This entry is about one TCR beta chain. Its antigen is unknown. The source of the sample is a study of identifying expanded T cells in peripheral blood. Findings and limits, study-wide: Technical replicates showed roughly 1.2 changed clones; roughly two weeks 15 to 20; four weeks 19. Clone count variance between roughly 2-week samples rose with total template count.

Measured with immunoSEQ multiplex PCR; TCRdb has only the in-frame clones, and not every one. The data show 100,000 or so clones, with about 83% seen just once and roughly 15% held by the top ten. Collection occurred without any documented infections or immune events in donors. Trimming shortened V by 2 bases and J by 4 bases, and 5 bases separated the two germline ends. The CDR3 spans 12 residues. Per germline, CDR1 SGHNT and CDR2 YYREEE (reference sequence). The V and J genes are TRBV5-4 and TRBJ2-3; no firm D call. This sequence was found in a person aged 18 to 70 in good health. The sequenced sample consisted of blood. The CDR3 spells CASSFGADTQYF. The CDR3 DNA reads TGTGCCAGCAGCTTTGGTGCAGATACGCAGTATTTT.